This T cell receptor (beta chain) was identified in a study of Ad26.COV2.S vaccination and SARS-CoV-2 variants. The overall study: Recipients of Ad26.COV2.S got it intramuscularly, once or twice 56 days apart. General observations from the study: Higher spike-specific TCR breadth was found in vaccine recipients than in placebo recipients. The authors reported substantial breadth in spike-specific CD8+ and CD4+ T cell responses after vaccination.

The treatment is: around 19 received Ad26.COV2.S at low or high dose, single or two shots; about 5 received placebo; per-sample allocation not given. Samples analyzed were those drawn on day 63 after the first vaccine or placebo injection. This adult donor, from Boston, was 18-55 years old. The method was immunoSEQ multiplex PCR; TCRdb's version includes in-frame clones alone and lacks a portion of them. The sample lists over 300,000 clones; roughly four fifths were seen once. Concerning this clone: Its antigen is not identified.

Germline lookup yields CDR1 LGHNA and CDR2 YSLEER. This CDR3 region has 15 residues. V dropped 4 bases and J dropped 4 bases, with 14 bases sitting between them. The specimen comprised peripheral blood, sampled in a trial of Ad26.COV2.S vaccine versus placebo. This chain connects TRBV4-3 to TRBJ1-3; TRBD1 is a possible D gene (5 bases). The origin of this receptor is a person aged 18-65 years who received the Ad26.COV2.S COVID-19 vaccine or a placebo. CDR3 nucleotide sequence: TGCGCCAGCAGCCCAACTCCGGGGCAAGGAAACACCATATATTTT. Translation gives CASSPTPGQGNTIYF.